This TCR beta chain was retrieved from a study of cytomegalovirus exposure and HLA in healthy donors. Study-level findings and limits: In vitro, a few CMV-associated chains proved specific for CMV antigens. A classifier reportedly called cytomegalovirus status with high sensitivity and specificity. Later, an analysis found that TCR clusters from the first cohort tended to co-occur in the roughly 130 validation repertoires.

Regarding this clone: The antigen is unknown.

Sequencing was performed with immunoSEQ multiplex PCR; in TCRdb, only in-frame clones are kept and a portion is missing. The top ten clones hold 1% of a sample with approximately 270,000 clones, 70% to 90% of them seen once. The source material was PBMCs. The TCR originated in a woman between 18 and 29 years old in good health and CMV-seronegative.

CDR3 loop: CASSPRWASNQPQHF. In DNA form, the CDR3 reads TGTGCCAGTAGTCCGAGATGGGCTAGCAATCAGCCCCAGCATTTT. The rearrangement joins TRBV19 to TRBJ1-5, with D hard to call. Looked up from germline, CDR1 is LNHDA and CDR2 is SQIVND (reference sequence). V lost 5 bases and J 0 bases, leaving 11 bases between the germline ends. This CDR3 has 15 residues.